This TCR beta chain originates from a study of early T cells in non-severe SARS-CoV-2 infection. Trimming took off 1 base at V and 4 bases at J, with 19 bases between the two ends. This CDR3 region has 18 residues. Germline CDR1 and CDR2: MGHRA and YSYEKL. Each CDR3 protein is one row after TCRdb ran MiXCR on the 5' RACE reads. The data contain about 83,000 distinct CDR3 sequences, around an eighth of them singletons. This sequence joins TRBV4-1 and TRBJ2-2; no definite D call. The TCR comes from an adult who was a healthcare worker with PCR-confirmed SARS-CoV-2 infection or an uninfected control (not recorded which). The sample comprised whole blood. The CDR3 reads CASSQVGRERSGTGELFF. The CDR3 coding sequence is TGCGCCAGCAGCCAAGTCGGTAGGGAACGTTCGGGCACCGGGGAGCTGTTTTTT.